Below, one TCR beta chain is given with its context. This clonotype was observed at least ten times. What antigen it recognizes has not been identified. Base qualities are not at hand, and no much larger clone is one base apart. TCR cDNA was synthesized by 5'RACE template switching, through which a universal primer site and unique molecular identifiers were introduced. cDNA synthesis was primed from both the TCR alpha and TCR beta constant segments. Library amplification involved two PCR steps, and the second step added sample barcodes and sequencing adapters. Libraries were sequenced on Illumina HiSeq 2500 (2x100 bp) or NovaSeq (2x150 bp). Turning to the authors' computational methods: MIGEC was used to demultiplex reads and collapse the reads into UMI consensus sequences, and MiXCR was used for V(D)J alignment. Vaccine-responding clonotypes were defined with edgeR using replicate PBMC samples, requiring FDR below 0.01 and a log2 fold change above 5 up to day 15. Each bulk clonotype received a CD4 or CD8 identity based on whether the sequenced CD4 or CD8 repertoire contained that clonotype at higher abundance. TCRdb trimmed the raw reads at Q25, called clones with MiXCR and kept productive beta chains. Rows matching on CDR3 protein sequence are summarized as one entry with the most common DNA and genes. None of the V and J calls come from the authors' own analysis; TCRdb made them. This sample holds some 32,000 distinct CDR3 sequences; around 4.3% were observed only once. The top ten clones comprise approximately 46% of the sample.

The sample belongs to a study of T cells after yellow fever vaccination (dated by TCRdb to between 2018 and 2021). Study-wide context: Libraries from fractions with low cell numbers were prepared with the SMART-Seq v4 Ultra Low Input RNA kit. Two healthy male donors, one aged 18 to 29 and one aged 30 to 40 years, were included in the cohort. Blood was drawn at multiple timepoints before and after primary and secondary immunization, with bulk PBMC replicates and cell subsets isolated. To track T-cell clones before and after primary and booster YFV17D yellow fever vaccination, bulk TCR alpha and beta repertoires were sequenced longitudinally. Points the paper makes about the study in general: Compared with the primary T-cell response, the secondary T-cell response was weaker but faster, peaking on day 5 rather than day 15. Computational filtering was required because FACS-sorted repertoires could contain abundant contaminating clonotypes from the bulk population. Most clones expanded after primary vaccination were re-detected after the booster (96% of CD4 and around nine tenths of CD8), suggesting broad memory maintenance. A small share of clonotypes was detected in both CD4 and CD8 compartments, with the overlap likely arising from convergent recombination. Only a couple of donors were included in the study, so the extent to which the findings can be generalized is limited.

Inclusive of the bounding cysteine and phenylalanine, the CDR3 is 15 residues long. Only the CDR3 part of the read is kept: 45 bases, read in frame from the first base. At the junction V is shortened by 5 bases and J by 4 bases, with 17 bases in between. The germline V gene encodes CDR1 SEHNR and CDR2 FQNEAQ (reference sequence). Per the publication, the treatment or condition label means: live attenuated yellow fever vaccine strain. A standard Ficoll-Paque protocol was used to isolate PBMCs from peripheral blood. Dynabeads CD4 and CD8 positive selection kits were used to isolate CD4 and CD8 T-cell fractions. RNA was extracted with TriZol from bulk PBMCs, CD4 and CD8 fractions, and dextramer-positive and dextramer-negative fractions.

The chain is encoded by TRBV7-9 joined to TRBJ1-2; the D gene cannot be named for sure. The sequencing here drew on CD8+ T cells sorted from PBMCs, taken 5 days after the yellow fever booster vaccination. The clonotype originates from a man aged 30 to 45 who received the YFV17D yellow fever vaccine. The CDR3 sequence is CASSPTTPWSYGYTF. The DNA reads as follows: TGTGCCAGCAGCCCCACAACCCCCTGGAGCTATGGCTACACCTTC.